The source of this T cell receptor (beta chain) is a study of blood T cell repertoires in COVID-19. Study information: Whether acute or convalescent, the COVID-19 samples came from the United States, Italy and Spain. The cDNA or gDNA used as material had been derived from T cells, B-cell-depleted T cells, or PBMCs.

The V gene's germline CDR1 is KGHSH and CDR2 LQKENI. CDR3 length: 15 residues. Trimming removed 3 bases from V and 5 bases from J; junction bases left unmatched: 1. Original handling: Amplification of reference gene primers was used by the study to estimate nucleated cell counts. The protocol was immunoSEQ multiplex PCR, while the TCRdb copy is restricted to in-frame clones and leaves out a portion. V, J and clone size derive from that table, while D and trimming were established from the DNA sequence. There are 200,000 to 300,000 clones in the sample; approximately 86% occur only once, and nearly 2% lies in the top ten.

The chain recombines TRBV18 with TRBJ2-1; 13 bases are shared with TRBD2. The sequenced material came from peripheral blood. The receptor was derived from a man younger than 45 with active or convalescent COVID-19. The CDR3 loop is CASSPGTSGDNEQFF. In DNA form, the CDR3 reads TGTGCCAGCTCACCCGGGACTAGCGGGGACAATGAGCAGTTCTTC.